What follows describes a single TCR beta chain. The sample originates from a study of early T cells in non-severe SARS-CoV-2 infection. Germline V gene data show CDR1 as DFQATT and CDR2 as SNEGSKA (reference sequence). Trimming took 5 bases from V and 14 from J, leaving 19 bases between them. This CDR3 region has 12 residues. Unique molecular identifiers were attached to individual cDNA molecules. MiXCR, applied by TCRdb to the 5' RACE reads, yields one record per CDR3 protein. This sample has tens of thousands of distinct CDR3 sequences, with roughly 10% found just once. The receptor was derived from an adult who was a healthcare worker with PCR-confirmed SARS-CoV-2 infection or an uninfected control (not recorded which). Sequencing was performed on whole blood, taken at baseline. The rearrangement links TRBV20-1 to TRBJ2-1, with a weak D call TRBD2 (6 bases). The CDR3 bases are TGCAGTGCTCGGCGGGACCCTCGAAGGGAGTTCTTC. This translates into CSARRDPRREFF.